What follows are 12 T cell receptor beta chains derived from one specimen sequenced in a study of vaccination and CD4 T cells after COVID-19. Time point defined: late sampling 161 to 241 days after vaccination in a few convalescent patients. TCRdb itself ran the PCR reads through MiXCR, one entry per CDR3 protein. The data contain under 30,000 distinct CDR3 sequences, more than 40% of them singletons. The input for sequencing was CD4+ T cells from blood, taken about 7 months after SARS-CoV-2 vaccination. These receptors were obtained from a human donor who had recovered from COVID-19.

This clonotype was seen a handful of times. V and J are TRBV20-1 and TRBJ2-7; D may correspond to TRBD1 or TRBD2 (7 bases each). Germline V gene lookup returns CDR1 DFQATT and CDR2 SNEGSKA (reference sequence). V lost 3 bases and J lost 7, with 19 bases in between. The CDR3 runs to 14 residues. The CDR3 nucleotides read TGCAGTGCTAGCAGGGGGAGGGCCCTATGGGAGCAGTACTTC. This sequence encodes CSASRGRALWEQYF.

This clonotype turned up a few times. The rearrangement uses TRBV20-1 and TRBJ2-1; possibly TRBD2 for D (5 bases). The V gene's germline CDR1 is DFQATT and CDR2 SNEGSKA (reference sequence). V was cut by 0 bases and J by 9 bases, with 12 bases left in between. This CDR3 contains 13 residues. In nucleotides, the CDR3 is TGCAGTGCTAGAGACTTGAGGGCGATTGAGCAGTTCTTC. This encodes CSARDLRAIEQFF.

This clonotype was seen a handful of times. The CDR3 sequence is CSARQGAEPLHF. CDR3 bases: TGCAGTGCGCGACAGGGGGCGGAACCCCTCCACTTT. The rearrangement uses TRBV20-1 and TRBJ1-6; 10 bases match TRBD1. Germline CDR1 reads DFQATT; CDR2 reads SNEGSKA (reference sequence). V dropped 6 bases and J dropped 12; count of bases not matched to a gene: 5. The CDR3 runs to 12 residues.

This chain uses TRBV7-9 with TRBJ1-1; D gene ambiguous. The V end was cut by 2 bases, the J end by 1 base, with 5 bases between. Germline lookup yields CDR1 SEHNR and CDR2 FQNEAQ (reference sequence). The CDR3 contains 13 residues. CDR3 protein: CASSLSQNTEAFF. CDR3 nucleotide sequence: TGTGCCAGCAGCTTAAGCCAGAACACTGAAGCTTTCTTT.

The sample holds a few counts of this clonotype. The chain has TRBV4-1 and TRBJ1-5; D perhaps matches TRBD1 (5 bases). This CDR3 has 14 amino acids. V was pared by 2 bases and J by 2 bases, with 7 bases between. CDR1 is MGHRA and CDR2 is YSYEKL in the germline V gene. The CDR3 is CASSQQQGNQPQHF. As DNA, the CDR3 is TGCGCCAGCAGCCAACAACAGGGCAATCAGCCCCAGCATTTT.

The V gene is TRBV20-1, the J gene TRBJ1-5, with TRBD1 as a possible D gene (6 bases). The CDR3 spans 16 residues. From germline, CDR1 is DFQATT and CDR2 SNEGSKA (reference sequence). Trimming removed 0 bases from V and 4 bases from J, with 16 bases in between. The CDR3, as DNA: TGCAGTGCTAGAGATCGATTTGGCAGGGGAAATCAGCCCCAGCATTTT. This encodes CSARDRFGRGNQPQHF.

The CDR3 reads CSVAGRETQYF. The CDR3 region has the DNA TGCAGCGTTGCGGGCCGAGAGACCCAGTACTTC. The rearrangement uses TRBV20-1 and TRBJ2-5; perhaps TRBD2 as D (5 bases). The CDR3 extends over 11 amino acids. Germline CDR1 reads DFQATT; CDR2 reads SNEGSKA (reference sequence).

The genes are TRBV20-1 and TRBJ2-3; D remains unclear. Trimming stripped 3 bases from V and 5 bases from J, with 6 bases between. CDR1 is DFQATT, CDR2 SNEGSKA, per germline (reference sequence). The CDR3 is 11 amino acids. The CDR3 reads CSASHGDTQYF. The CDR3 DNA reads TGCAGTGCTAGTCACGGAGATACGCAGTATTTT.

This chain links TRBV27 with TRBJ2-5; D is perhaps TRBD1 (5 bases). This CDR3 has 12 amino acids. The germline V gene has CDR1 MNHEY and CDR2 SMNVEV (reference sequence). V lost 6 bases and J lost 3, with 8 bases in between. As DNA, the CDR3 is TGTGCCAGCAGGACAGCCAAAGAGACCCAGTACTTC. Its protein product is CASRTAKETQYF.

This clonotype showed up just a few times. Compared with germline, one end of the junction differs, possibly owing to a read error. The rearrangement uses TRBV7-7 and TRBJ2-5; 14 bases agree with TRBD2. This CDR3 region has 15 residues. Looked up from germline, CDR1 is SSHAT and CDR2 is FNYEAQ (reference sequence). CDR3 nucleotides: TGTGCTAGCAGCCGGACTAGCGGGAGGATAGAGACCCAGTACTTC. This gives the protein CASSRTSGRIETQYF.

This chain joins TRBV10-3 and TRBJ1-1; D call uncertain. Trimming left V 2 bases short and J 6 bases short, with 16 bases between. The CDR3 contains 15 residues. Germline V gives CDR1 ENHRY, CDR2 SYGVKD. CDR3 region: CAISEKQVGLPEAFF. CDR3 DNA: TGTGCCATCAGTGAGAAGCAGGTTGGTTTGCCTGAAGCTTTCTTT.

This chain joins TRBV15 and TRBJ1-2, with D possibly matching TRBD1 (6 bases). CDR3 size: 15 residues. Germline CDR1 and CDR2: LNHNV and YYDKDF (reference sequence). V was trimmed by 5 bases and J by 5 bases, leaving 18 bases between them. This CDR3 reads CATSGGERGGYGYTF. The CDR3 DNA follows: TGTGCCACCAGCGGGGGCGAGAGGGGGGGGTATGGCTACACCTTC.